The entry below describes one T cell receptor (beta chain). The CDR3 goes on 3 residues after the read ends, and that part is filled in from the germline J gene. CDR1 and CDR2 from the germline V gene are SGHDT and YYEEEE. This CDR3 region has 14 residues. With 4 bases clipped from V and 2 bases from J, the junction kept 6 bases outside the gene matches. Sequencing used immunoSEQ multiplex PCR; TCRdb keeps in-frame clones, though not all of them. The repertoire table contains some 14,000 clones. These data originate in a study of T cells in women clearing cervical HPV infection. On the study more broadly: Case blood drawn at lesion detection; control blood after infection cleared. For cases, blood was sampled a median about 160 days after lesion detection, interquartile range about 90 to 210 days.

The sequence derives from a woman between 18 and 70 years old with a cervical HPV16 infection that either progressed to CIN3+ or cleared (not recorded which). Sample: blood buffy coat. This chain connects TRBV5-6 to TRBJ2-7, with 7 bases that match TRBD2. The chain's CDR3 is CASSPNGGAYEQYF. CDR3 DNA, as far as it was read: TGTGCCAGCAGCCCGAATGGGGGGGCCTACGAG.